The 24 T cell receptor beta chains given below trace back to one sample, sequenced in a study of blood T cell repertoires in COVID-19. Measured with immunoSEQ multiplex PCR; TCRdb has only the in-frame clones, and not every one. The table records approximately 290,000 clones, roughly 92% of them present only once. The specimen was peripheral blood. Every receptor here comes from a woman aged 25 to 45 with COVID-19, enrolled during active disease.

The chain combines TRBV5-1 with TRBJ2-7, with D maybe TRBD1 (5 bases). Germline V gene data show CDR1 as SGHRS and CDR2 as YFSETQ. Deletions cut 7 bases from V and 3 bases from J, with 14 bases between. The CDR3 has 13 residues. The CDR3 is CASRLLTDYEQYF. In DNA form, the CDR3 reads TGCGCCAGCCGCCTGTTGACAGACTACGAGCAGTACTTC.

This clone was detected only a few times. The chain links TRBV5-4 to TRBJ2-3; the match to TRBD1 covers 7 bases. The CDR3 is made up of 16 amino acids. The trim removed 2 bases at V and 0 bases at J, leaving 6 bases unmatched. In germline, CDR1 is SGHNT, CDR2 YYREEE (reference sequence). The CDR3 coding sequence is TGTGCCAGCAGCTTACAGGGGAGAAGTAGCACAGATACGCAGTATTTT. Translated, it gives CASSLQGRSSTDTQYF.

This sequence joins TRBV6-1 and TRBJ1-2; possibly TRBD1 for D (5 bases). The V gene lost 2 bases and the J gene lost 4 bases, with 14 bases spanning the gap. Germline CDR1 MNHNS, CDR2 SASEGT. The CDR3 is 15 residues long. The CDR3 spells CASSEFGGGGYGYTF. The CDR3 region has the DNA TGTGCCAGCAGTGAATTCGGGGGGGGAGGCTATGGCTACACCTTC.

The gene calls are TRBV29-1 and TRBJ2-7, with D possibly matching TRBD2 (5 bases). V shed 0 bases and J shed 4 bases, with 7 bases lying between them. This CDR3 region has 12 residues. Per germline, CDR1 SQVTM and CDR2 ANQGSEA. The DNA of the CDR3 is TGCAGCGTTGAAGATGGAGGATACGAGCAGTACTTC. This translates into CSVEDGGYEQYF.

CDR3 DNA: TGCGCCAGCAGCCTTACAGGGGGCGAGACCCAGTACTTC. This encodes CASSLTGGETQYF. The chain recombines TRBV4-1 with TRBJ2-5; TRBD1 agrees at 9 bases. This CDR3 region has 13 residues. The junction had 2 bases not matched to a gene; V was cut back by 4 bases and J by 5 bases. Germline CDR1 MGHRA, CDR2 YSYEKL.

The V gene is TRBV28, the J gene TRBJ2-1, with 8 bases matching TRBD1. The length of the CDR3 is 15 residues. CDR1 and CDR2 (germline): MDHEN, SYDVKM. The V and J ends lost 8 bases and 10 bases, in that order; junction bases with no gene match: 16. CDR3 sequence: CASGTGTGFPWEQFF. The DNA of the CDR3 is TGTGCCAGCGGAACCGGGACAGGTTTTCCATGGGAGCAGTTCTTC. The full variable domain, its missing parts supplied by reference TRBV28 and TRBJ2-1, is DVKVTQSSRYLVKRTGEKVFLECVQDMDHENMFWYRQDPGLGLRLIYFSYDVKMKEKGDIPEGYSVSREKKERFSLILESASTNQTSMYLCASGTGTGFPWEQFFGPGTRLTVL.

The CDR3 is CASSVEGTTKETQYF. The CDR3 DNA sequence: TGTGCCAGCAGCGTAGAAGGGACTACCAAAGAGACCCAGTACTTC. The chain couples TRBV9 to TRBJ2-5; TRBD2 matches at 7 bases. CDR3 size: 15 residues. V lost 0 bases to trimming and J lost 3 bases; unmatched junction nucleotides: 5. CDR1 and CDR2 from the germline V gene are SGDLS and YYNGEE.

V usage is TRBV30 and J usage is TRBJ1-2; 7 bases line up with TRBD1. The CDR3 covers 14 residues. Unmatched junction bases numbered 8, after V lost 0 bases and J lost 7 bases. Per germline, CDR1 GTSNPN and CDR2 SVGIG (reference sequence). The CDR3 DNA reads TGTGCCTGGAGTGTAGGGGGCAGGGTACGTGGCTACACCTTC. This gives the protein CAWSVGGRVRGYTF.

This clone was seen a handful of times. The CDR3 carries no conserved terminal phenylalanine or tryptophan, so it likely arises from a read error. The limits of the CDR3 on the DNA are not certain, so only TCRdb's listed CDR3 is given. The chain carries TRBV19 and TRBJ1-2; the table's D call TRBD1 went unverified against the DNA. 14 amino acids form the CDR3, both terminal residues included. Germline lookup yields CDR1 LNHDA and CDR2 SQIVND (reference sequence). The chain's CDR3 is CASSTQHRESPMAT.

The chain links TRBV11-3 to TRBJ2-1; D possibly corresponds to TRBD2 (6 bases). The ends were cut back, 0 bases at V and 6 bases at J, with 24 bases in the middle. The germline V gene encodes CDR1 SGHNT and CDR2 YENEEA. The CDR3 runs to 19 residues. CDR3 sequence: CASSLDQSPGRYGLNEQFF. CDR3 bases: TGTGCCAGCAGCTTAGATCAGAGCCCAGGGAGGTATGGTCTCAATGAGCAGTTCTTC.

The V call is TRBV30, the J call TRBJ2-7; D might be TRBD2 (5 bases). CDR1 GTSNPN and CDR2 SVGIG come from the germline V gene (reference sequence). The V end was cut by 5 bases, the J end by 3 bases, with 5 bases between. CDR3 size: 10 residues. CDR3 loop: CAWGSYEQYF. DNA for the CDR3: TGTGCCTGGGGGAGCTACGAGCAGTACTTC.

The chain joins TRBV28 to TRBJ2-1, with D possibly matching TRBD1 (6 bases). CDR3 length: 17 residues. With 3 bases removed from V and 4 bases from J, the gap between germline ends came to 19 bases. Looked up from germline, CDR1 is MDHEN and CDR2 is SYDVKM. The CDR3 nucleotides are TGTGCCAGCAGTTTCCCTCGGACAGATTATTCTTACAATGAGCAGTTCTTC. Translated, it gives CASSFPRTDYSYNEQFF.

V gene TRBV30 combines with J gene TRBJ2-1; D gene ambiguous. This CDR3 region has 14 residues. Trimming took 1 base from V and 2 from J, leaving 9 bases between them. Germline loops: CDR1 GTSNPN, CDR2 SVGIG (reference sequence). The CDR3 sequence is CAWSDPAAYNEQFF. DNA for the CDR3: TGTGCCTGGAGTGACCCCGCAGCCTACAATGAGCAGTTCTTC.

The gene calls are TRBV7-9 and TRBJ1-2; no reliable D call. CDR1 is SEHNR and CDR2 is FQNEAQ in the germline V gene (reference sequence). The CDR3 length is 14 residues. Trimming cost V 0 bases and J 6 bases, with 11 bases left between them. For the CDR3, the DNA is TGTGCCAGCAGCTTAGCGTTCAGGCAGGATGGCTACACCTTC. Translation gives CASSLAFRQDGYTF.

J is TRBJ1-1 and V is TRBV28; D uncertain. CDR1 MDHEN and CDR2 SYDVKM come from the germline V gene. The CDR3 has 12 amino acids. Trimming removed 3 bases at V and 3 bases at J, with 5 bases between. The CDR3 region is CASSFRDTEAFF. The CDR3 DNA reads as TGTGCCAGCAGTTTTCGGGACACTGAAGCTTTCTTT.

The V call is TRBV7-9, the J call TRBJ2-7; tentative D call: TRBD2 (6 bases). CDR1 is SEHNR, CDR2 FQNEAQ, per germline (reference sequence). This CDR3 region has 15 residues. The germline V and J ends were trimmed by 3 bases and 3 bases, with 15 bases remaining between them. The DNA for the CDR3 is TGTGCCAGCAGCTTGCCCGGGGGACCGATCTACGAGCAGTACTTC. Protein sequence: CASSLPGGPIYEQYF.

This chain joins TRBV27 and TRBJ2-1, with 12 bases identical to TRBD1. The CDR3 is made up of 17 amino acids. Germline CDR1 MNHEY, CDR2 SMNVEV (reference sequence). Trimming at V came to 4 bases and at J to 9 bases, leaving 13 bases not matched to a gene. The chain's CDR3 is CASSWPPGQGASGEQFF. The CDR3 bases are TGTGCCAGCAGTTGGCCTCCGGGACAGGGGGCAAGCGGTGAGCAGTTCTTC.

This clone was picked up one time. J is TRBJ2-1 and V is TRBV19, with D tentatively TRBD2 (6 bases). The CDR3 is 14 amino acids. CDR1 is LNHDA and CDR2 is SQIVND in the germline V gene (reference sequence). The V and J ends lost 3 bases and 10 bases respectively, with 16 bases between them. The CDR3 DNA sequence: TGTGCCAGTAGTATGAGCCGGGAGATACGCGAGCAGTTCTTC. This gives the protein CASSMSREIREQFF.

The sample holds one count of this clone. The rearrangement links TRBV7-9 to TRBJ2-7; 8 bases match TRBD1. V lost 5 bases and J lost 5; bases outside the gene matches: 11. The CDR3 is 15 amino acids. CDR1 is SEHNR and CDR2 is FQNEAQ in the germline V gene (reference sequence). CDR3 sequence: CASSPGPQGVDEQYF. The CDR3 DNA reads TGTGCCAGCAGCCCCGGCCCACAGGGGGTGGACGAGCAGTACTTC.

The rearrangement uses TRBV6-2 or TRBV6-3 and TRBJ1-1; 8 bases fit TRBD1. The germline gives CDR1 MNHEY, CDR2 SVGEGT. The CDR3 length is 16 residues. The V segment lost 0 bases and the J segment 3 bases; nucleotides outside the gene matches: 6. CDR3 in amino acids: CASSYSAGGGHTEAFF. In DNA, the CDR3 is TGTGCCAGCAGTTACTCGGCAGGGGGCGGGCACACTGAAGCTTTCTTT.

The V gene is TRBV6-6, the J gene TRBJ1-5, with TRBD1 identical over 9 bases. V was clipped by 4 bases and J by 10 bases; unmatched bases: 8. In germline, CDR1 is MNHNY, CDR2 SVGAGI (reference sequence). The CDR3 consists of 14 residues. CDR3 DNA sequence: TGTGCCAGCAGTTTGGGACAGGGAGGGAGACCCCAGCATTTT. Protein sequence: CASSLGQGGRPQHF.

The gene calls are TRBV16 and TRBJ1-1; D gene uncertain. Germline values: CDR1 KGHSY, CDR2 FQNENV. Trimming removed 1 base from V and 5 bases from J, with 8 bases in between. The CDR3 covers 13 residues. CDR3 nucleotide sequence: TGTGCCAGCAGCCAATATATGGAGACTGAAGCTTTCTTT. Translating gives CASSQYMETEAFF.

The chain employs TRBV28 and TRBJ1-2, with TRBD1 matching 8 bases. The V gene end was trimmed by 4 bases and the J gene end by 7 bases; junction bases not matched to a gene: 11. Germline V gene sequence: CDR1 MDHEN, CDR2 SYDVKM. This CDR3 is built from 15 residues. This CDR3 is CASSYGQGGFGGYTF. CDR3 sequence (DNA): TGTGCCAGCAGTTACGGACAGGGAGGTTTCGGTGGCTACACCTTC.

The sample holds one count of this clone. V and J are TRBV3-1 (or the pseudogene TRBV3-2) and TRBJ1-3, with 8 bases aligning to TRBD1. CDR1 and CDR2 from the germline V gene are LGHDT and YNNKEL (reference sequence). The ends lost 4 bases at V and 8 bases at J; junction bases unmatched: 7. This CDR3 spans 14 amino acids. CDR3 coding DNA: TGTGCCAGCAGCCTCGGACAGGGACGAGACACCATATATTTT. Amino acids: CASSLGQGRDTIYF.